This TCR beta chain was observed in a study of cytomegalovirus exposure and HLA in healthy donors. Whole-study results and caveats: TRBV6-2, TRBV6-3 and some other V segments were excluded as indistinguishable. The authors listed 150 to 200 TCR beta chains as cytomegalovirus-associated. Several of the most significant clusters appeared, in a later analysis, to be linked to common viral pathogens.

CDR3 length: 16 amino acids. V dropped 0 bases and J dropped 4; count of bases not matched to a gene: 4. Per the germline V gene, CDR1 is SGHRS and CDR2 is YFSETQ. Vbeta (60) and Jbeta (13) primers were used in the PCR. Profiled with immunoSEQ multiplex PCR; TCRdb holds only in-frame clones, not every one. The table shows 160,000 or so clones, with 80% occurring only once. Concerning this clone itself: What it binds is not known.

The specimen sequenced was PBMCs. The rearrangement links TRBV5-1 to TRBJ2-5; TRBD2 matches at 12 bases. This clonotype was sampled from a young man in good health and CMV-seronegative. In DNA form, the CDR3 reads TGCGCCAGCAGCTTGGCCGCTAGCGGGGGGGGAGAGACCCAGTACTTC. This translates into CASSLAASGGGETQYF. The full variable domain, with the rest looked up from reference TRBV5-1 and TRBJ2-5, is KAGVTQTPRYLIKTRGQQVTLSCSPISGHRSVSWYQQTPGQGLQFLFEYFSETQRNKGNFPGRFSGRQFSNSRSEMNVSTLELGDSALYLCASSLAASGGGETQYFGPGTRLLVL.